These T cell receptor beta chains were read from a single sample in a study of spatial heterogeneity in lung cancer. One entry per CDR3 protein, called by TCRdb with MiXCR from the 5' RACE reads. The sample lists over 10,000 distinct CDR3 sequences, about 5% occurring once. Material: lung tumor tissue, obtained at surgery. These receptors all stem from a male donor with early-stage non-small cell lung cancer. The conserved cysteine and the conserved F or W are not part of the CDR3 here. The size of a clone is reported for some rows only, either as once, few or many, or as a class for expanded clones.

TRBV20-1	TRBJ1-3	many	SARETGGAGNTIY
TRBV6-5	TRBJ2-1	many	ASRRDRGRGNEQF
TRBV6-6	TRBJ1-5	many	ASSLEGGQPQH
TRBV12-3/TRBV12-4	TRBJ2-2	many	ASSLRAGPGELF
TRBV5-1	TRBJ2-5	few	ASSLAKETQY
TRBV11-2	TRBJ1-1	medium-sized	ASSLWSNTEAF
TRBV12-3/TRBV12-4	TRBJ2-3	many	ASSWTSGTNTQY
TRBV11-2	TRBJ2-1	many	ASTPTTGGNEQF
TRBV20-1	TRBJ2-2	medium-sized	SARDGQTTGELF
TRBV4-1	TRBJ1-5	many	ASSQVGQANQPQH
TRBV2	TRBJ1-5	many	ASSDTRQGGQPQH
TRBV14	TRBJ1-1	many	ASSQDYGGLWTEAF
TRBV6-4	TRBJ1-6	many	ASSDSGGYNSPLH
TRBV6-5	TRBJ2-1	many	ASSSSGPYYNEQF
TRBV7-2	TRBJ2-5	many	ASSSGLAALETQY
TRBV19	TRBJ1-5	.	ASSLQGGQPQH
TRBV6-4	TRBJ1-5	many	ASSEQVNQPQH
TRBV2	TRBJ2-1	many	ASSSPGGTRNRLHNEQF
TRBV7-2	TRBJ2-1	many	ASSLVGAGGSYNEQF
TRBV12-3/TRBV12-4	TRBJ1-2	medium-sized	ASSLDRGLGYT
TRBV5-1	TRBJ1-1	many	ASSTGHVNTEAF
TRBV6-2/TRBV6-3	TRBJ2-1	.	ASSHGGDSNIRSYNEQF
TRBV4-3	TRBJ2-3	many	ASSKNSDTQY
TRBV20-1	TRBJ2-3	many	SGGLADTQY
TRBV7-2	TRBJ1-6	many	ASSSLISPLH
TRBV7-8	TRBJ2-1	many	ASSLKTSGGYNEQF
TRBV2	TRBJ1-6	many	ASSEREVGLSPLH
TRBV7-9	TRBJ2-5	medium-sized	ASSPRVGAAETQY
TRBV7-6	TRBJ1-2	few	ASSPSASAKYYGYT
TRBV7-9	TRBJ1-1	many	ASSFGQGGTEAF
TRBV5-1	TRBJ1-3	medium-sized	ASSPKEGGNTIY
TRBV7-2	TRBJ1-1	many	ASSLGGPGTEAF
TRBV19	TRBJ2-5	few	ASSRGTPTQETQY
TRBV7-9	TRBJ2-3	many	ASSRHGTTTQY
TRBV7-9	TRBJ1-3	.	ASSSRWQGGSGNTIY
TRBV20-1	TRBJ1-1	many	SARDGTRGHTEAF
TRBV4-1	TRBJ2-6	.	ASNPGQGDGANVLT
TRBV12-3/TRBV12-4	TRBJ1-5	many	ASSSQDIPSNQPQH
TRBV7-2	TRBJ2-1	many	ASSFGTSEVEQF
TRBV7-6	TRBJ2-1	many	ASRPQGAGEQF
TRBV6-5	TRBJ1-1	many	ASSGPGGMANTEAF
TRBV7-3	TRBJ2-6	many	ASSSQGRSGANVLT
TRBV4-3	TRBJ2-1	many	ASSQDGGRLTNNEQF
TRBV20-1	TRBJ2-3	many	SAPSGSTDTQY
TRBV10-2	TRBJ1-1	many	ASSEVSEYTEAF
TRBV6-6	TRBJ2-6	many	ASSWRNSGANVLT
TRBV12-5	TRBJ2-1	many	ASGLVPGNEQF
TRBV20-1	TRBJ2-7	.	SAVAGTHEQY
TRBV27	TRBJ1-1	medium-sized	ASSSTGKDTEAF
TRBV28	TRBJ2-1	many	ASSLGLAGNNEQF
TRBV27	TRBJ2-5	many	ASSFRQTGLAGLEGETQY
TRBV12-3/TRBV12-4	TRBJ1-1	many	ASSRDRVDTEAF
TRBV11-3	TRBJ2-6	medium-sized	ASSSYVVLAASGANVLT
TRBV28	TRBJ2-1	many	ASSAGGRVSNNEQF
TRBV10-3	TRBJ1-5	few	AISEGRGGNQPQH
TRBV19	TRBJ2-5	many	ASSSSTGQYQETQY
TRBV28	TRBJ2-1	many	ASSFIQLINEQF